The TCR beta chain described here comes from a study of cytomegalovirus exposure and HLA in healthy donors. PCR was performed using 60 Vbeta and 13 Jbeta primers. Clones were read by immunoSEQ multiplex PCR, and TCRdb kept only the in-frame ones, dropping some. Among fewer than 70,000 clones listed, under 85% were seen once. Sequenced: PBMCs. The TCR comes from an older woman in good health and CMV-seropositive.

CDR3 in amino acids: CASRRLAGNRETQYF. The CDR3 nucleotides are TGCGCCAGCAGAAGACTAGCGGGGAATAGGGAGACCCAGTACTTC. The chain couples TRBV5-1 to TRBJ2-5, with 11 bases lining up with TRBD2. This CDR3 has 15 residues. The germline V gene encodes CDR1 SGHRS and CDR2 YFSETQ. With 5 bases clipped from V and 5 bases from J, the junction kept 8 bases outside the gene matches.